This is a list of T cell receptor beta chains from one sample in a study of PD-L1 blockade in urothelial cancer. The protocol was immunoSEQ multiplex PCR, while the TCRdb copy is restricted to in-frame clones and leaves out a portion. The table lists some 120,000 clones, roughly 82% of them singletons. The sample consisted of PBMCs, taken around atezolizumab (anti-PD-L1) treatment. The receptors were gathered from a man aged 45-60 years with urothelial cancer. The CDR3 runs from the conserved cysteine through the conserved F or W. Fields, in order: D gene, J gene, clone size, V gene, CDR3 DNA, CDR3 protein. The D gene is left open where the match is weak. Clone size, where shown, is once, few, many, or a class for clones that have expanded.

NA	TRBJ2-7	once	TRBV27	TGTGCCAGCAGTTTATCGAGCCCCTACGAGCAGTACTTC	CASSLSSPYEQYF
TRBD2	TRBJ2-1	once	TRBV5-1	TGCGCCAGCAGCTCCAGTAGCGGGAGGGAGGCCTACAATGAGCAGTTCTTC	CASSSSSGREAYNEQFF
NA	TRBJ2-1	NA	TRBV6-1	TGTGCCAGCACCCGGGTCAGCTCCTACAATGAGCAGTTCTTC	CASTRVSSYNEQFF
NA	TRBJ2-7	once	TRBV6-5	TGTGCCAGCAGTTCCAGGACAGCGTTTGAGCAGTACTTC	CASSSRTAFEQYF
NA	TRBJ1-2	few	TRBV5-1	TGCGCCAGCAGCTTGGGACAGCCGGGCTATGGCTACACCTTC	CASSLGQPGYGYTF
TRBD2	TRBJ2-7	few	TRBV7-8	TGTGCCAGCAGCTTTACAGCGGGAGGGCATTACGAGCAGTACTTC	CASSFTAGGHYEQYF
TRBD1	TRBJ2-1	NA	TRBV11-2	TGTGCCAGCAGGCAGACAGGGGACAATGAGCAGTTCTTC	CASRQTGDNEQFF
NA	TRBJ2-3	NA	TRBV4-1	TGCGCCAGCAGCCAGAGGAGAAACACAGATACGCAGTATTTT	CASSQRRNTDTQYF
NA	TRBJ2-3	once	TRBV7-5	TGTGCCAGAAGCTTAAGGGGTCACAGACCTCTGCCCACAGATACGCAGTATTTT	CARSLRGHRPLPTDTQYF
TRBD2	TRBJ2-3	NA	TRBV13	TGTGCCAGCAGCTTAGCCAGCGGGAGAGGTCGGTACATGCAGTATTTT	CASSLASGRGRYMQYF
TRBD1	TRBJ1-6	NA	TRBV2	TGTGCCAGCAGTAGGACAGGGGTGGCGGGATCACCCCTCCACTTT	CASSRTGVAGSPLHF